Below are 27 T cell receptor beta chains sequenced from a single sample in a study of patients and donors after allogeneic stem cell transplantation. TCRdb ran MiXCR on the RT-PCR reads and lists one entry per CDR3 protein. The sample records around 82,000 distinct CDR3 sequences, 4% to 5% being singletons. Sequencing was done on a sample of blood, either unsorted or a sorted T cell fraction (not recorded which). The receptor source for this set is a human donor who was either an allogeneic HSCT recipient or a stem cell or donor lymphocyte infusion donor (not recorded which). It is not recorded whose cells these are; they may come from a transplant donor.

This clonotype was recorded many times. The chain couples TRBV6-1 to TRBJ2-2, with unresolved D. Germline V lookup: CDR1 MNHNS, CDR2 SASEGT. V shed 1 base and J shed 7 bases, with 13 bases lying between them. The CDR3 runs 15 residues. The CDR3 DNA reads TGTGCCAGCAGTGAAGTAGGGCCCACGATCGGGGAGCTGTTTTTT. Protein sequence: CASSEVGPTIGELFF.

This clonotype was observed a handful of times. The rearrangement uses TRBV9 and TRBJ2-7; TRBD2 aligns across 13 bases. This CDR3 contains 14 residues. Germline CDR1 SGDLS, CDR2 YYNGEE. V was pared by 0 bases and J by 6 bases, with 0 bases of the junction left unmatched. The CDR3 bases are TGTGCCAGCAGCGTAGGACTAGCGGGGGGCGAGCAGTACTTC. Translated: CASSVGLAGGEQYF. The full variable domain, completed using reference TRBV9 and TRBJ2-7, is DSGVTQTPKHLITATGQRVTLRCSPRSGDLSVYWYQQSLDQGLQFLIQYYNGEERAKGNILERFSAQQFPDLHSELNLSSLELGDSALYFCASSVGLAGGEQYFGPGTRLTVT.

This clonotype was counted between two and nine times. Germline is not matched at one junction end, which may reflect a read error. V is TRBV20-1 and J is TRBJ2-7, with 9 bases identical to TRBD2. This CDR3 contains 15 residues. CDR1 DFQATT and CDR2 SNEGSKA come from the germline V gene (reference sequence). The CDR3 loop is CSGRGIAGDSYEQYF. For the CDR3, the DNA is TGCAGTGGTAGAGGGATAGCGGGGGACTCCTACGAGCAGTACTTC.

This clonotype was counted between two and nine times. The CDR3 protein is CASSQTGQNTEAFF. The CDR3 DNA follows: TGTGCCAGCAGTCAGACAGGGCAGAACACTGAAGCTTTCTTT. The chain combines TRBV6-2 or TRBV6-3 with TRBJ1-1, with 7 bases lining up with TRBD1. V was clipped by 5 bases and J by 1 base; unmatched bases: 4. Germline CDR1 MNHEY, CDR2 SVGEGT. The CDR3 has 14 residues.

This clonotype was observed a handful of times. In DNA, the CDR3 is TGTGCCACCACCTCCGGGACAGGGGCCTACGAGCAGTACTTC. The encoded protein is CATTSGTGAYEQYF. This chain uses TRBV6-1 with TRBJ2-7; 10 nucleotides line up with TRBD1. V was pared by 10 bases and J by 2 bases, with 8 bases of the junction left unmatched. The CDR3 is made up of 14 amino acids. Germline V CDR1 and CDR2: MNHNS, SASEGT.

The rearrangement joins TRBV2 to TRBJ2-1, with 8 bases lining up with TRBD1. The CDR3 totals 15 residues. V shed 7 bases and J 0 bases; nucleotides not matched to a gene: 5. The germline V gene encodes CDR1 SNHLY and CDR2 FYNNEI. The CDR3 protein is CASILGTGSYNEQFF. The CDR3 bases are TGTGCCAGCATACTAGGGACAGGCTCCTACAATGAGCAGTTCTTC.

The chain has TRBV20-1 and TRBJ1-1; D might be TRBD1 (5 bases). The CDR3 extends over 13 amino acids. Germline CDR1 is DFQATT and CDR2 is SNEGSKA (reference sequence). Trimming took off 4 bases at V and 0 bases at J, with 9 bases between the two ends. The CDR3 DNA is TGCAGTGCTACCGAGGACATGAACACTGAAGCTTTCTTT. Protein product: CSATEDMNTEAFF.

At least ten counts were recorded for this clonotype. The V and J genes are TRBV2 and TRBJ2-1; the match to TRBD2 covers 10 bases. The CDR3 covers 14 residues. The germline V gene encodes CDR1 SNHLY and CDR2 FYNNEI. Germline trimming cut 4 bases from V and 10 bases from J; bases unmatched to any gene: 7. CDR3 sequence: CASSATSGAREQFF. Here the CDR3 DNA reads TGTGCCAGCAGTGCAACTAGCGGGGCGCGAGAGCAGTTCTTC.

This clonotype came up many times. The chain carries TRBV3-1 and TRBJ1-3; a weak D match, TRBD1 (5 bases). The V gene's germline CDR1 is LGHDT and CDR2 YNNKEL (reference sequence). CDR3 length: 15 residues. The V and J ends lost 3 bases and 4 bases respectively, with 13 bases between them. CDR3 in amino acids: CASSQGTFEGNTIYF. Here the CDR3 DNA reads TGTGCCAGCAGCCAGGGGACCTTTGAGGGAAACACCATATATTTT.

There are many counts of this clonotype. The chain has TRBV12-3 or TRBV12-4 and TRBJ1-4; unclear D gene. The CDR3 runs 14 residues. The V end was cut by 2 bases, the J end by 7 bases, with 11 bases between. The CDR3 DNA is TGTGCCAGCAGTTTATCAATGGGTTTTGAAAAACTGTTTTTT. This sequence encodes CASSLSMGFEKLFF.

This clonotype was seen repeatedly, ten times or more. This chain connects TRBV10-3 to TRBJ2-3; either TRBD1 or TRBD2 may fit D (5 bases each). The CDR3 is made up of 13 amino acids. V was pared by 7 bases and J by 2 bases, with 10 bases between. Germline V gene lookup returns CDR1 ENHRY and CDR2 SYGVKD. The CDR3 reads CAINHGTTDTQYF. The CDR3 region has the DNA TGTGCCATCAACCACGGGACCACAGATACGCAGTATTTT.

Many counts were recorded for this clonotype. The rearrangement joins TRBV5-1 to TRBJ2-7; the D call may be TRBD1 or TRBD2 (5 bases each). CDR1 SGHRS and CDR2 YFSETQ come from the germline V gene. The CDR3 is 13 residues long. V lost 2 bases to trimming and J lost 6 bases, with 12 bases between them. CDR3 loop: CASSLWGSLEQYF. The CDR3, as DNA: TGCGCCAGCAGCTTATGGGGGTCCCTCGAGCAGTACTTC.

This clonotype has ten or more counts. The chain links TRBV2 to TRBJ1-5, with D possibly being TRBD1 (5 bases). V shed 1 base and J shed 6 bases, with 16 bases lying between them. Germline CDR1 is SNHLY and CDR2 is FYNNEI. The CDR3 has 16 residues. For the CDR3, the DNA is TGTGCCAGCAGTGAAGGGATGGTCAGGGCGGGTCAGCCCCAGCATTTT. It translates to CASSEGMVRAGQPQHF. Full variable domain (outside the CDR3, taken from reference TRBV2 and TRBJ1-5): EPEVTQTPSHQVTQMGQEVILRCVPISNHLYFYWYRQILGQKVEFLVSFYNNEISEKSEIFDDQFSVERPDGSNFTLKIRSTKLEDSAMYFCASSEGMVRAGQPQHFGDGTRLSIL.

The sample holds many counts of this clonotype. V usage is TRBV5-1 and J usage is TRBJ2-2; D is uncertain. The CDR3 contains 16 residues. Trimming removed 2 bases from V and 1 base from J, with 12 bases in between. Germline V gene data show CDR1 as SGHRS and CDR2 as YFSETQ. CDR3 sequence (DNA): TGCGCCAGCAGCTTAACCAGGTCGCGGAACACCGGGGAGCTGTTTTTT. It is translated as CASSLTRSRNTGELFF.

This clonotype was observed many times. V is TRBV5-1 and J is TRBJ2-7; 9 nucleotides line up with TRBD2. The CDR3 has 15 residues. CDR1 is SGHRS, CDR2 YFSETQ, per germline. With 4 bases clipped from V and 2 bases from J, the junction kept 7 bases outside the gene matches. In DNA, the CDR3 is TGCGCCAGCAGCGCGGGGGGGGAGCCAACCTACGAGCAGTACTTC. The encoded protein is CASSAGGEPTYEQYF.

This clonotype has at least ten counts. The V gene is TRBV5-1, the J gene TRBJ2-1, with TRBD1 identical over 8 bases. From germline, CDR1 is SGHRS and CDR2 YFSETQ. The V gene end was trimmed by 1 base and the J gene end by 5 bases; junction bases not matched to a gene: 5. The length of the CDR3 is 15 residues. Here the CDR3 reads CASSLTDRENNEQFF. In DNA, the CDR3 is TGCGCCAGCAGCTTGACGGACAGGGAAAACAATGAGCAGTTCTTC.

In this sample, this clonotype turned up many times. Here the CDR3 DNA reads TGTGCCAGCAGCTCCGTCCGTGCGGGGGGAAACAATGAGCAGTTCTTC. It yields the protein CASSSVRAGGNNEQFF. The chain joins TRBV7-9 to TRBJ2-1, with TRBD2 matching over 8 bases. The J segment lost 5 bases and the V segment lost 4 bases, leaving 10 bases of the junction unmatched. The CDR3 consists of 16 residues. The germline V gene encodes CDR1 SEHNR and CDR2 FQNEAQ (reference sequence).

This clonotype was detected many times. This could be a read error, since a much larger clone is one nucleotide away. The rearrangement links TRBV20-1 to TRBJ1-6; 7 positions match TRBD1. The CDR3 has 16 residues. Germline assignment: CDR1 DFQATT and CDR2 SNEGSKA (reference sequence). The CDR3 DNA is TGCAGTGATAGAGATGGGAGGGGGCGGGCCAATTCACCCCTCCACTTT. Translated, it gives CSDRDGRGRANSPLHF.

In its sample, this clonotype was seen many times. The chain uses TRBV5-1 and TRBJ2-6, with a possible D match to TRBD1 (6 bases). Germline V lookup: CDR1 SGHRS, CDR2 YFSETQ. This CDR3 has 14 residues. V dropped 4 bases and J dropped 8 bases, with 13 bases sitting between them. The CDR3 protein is CASSPTQGTNVLTF. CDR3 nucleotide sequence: TGCGCCAGCAGCCCAACACAGGGTACCAACGTCCTGACTTTC. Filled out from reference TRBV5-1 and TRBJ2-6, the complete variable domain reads KAGVTQTPRYLIKTRGQQVTLSCSPISGHRSVSWYQQTPGQGLQFLFEYFSETQRNKGNFPGRFSGRQFSNSRSEMNVSTLELGDSALYLCASSPTQGTNVLTFGAGSRLTVL.

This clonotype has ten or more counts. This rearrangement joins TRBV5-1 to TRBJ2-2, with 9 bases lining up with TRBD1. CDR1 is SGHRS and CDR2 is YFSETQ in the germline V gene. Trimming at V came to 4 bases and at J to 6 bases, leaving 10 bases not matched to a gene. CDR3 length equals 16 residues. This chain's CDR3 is CASSTATDRGAGELFF. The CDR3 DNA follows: TGCGCCAGCAGCACGGCGACAGACAGGGGGGCCGGGGAGCTGTTTTTT. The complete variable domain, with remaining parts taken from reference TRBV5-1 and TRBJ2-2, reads KAGVTQTPRYLIKTRGQQVTLSCSPISGHRSVSWYQQTPGQGLQFLFEYFSETQRNKGNFPGRFSGRQFSNSRSEMNVSTLELGDSALYLCASSTATDRGAGELFFGEGSRLTVL.

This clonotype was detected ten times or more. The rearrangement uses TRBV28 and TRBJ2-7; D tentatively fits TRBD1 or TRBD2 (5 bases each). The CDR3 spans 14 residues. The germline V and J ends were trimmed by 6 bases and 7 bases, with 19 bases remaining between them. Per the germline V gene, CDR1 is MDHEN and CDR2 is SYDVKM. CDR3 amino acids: CASSPWTGTEEQYF. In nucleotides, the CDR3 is TGTGCCAGCAGCCCTTGGACCGGGACGGAGGAGCAGTACTTC.

For the CDR3, the DNA is TGTGCCAGTAGGGCATACAATGAGCAGTTCTTC. Translated, it gives CASRAYNEQFF. The rearrangement joins TRBV19 to TRBJ2-1; the D is unclear. CDR3 length equals 11 residues. The germline gives CDR1 LNHDA, CDR2 SQIVND (reference sequence). Trimming cost V 6 bases and J 4 bases, with 4 bases left between them.

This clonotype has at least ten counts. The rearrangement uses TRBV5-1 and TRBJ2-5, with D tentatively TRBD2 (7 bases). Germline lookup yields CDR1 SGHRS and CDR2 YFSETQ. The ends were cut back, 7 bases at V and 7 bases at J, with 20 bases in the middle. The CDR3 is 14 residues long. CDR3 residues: CASSKEGGVGTQYF. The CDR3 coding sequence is TGCGCCAGCTCAAAGGAAGGGGGGGTCGGGACCCAGTACTTC.

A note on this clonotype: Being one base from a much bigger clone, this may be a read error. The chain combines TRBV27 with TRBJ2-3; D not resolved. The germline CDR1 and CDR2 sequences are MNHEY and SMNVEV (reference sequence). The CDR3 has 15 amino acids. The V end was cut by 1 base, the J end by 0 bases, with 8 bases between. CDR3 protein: CASSLYVGSTDTQYF. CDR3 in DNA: TGTGCCAGCAGTTTATATGTAGGAAGCACAGATACGCAGTATTTT.

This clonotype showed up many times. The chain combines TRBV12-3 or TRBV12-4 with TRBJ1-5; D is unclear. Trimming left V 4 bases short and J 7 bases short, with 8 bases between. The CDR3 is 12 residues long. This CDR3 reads CASSYGPQPQHF. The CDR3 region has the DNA TGTGCCAGCAGTTATGGTCCCCAGCCCCAGCATTTT.

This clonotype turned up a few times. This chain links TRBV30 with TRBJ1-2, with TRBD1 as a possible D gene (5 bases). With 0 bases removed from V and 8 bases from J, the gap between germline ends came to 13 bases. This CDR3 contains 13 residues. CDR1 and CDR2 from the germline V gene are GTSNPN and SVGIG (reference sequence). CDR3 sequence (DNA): TGTGCCTGGAGTGTAACCGGGGGAGGGGGCTACACCTTC. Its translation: CAWSVTGGGGYTF.

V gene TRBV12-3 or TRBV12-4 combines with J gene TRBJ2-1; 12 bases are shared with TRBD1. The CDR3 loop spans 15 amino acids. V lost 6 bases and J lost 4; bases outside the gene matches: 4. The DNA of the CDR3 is TGTGCCAGCAGACGGGACAGGGGGCAATACAATGAGCAGTTCTTC. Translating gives CASRRDRGQYNEQFF.